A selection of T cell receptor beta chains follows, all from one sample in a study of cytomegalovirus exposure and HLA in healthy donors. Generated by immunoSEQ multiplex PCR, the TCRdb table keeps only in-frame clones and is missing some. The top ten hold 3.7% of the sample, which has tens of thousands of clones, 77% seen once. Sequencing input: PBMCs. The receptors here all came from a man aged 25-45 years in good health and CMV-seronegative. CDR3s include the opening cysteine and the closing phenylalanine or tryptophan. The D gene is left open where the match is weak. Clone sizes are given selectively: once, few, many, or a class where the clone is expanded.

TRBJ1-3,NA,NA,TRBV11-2,TGTGCCAGCAGCTTTTCCACGGACTCTGGAAACACCATATACTTT,CASSFSTDSGNTIYF
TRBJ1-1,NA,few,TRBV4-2,TGTGCCAGCAGCCAAGACCAGGGGATGAACACTGAAGCTTTCTTT,CASSQDQGMNTEAFF
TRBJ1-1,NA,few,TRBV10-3,TGTGCCATCAGTGGAAACAGGAGGGCTGAAGCTTTCTTT,CAISGNRRAEAFF
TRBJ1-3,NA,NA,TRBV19,TGTGCCAGTAGTCGACAGACCTCGATCTCTGGAAACACCATATATTTT,CASSRQTSISGNTIYF
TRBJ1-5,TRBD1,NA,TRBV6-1,TGTGCCAGCAGTGAGGGGACAGGGTCCAATCAGCCCCAGCATTTT,CASSEGTGSNQPQHF
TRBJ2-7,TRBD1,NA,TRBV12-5,TGTGCTAGTGGTTTGGAGACCGGGACAGTCGTTTACGAGCAGTACTTC,CASGLETGTVVYEQYF
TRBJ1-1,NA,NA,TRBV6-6,TGTGCCGCCCGGACAGCCCTGAACACTGAAGCTTTCTTT,CAARTALNTEAFF
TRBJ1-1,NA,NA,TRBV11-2,TGTGCCAGCAGCTCGATGACAGTCTCCACTGAAGCTTTCTTT,CASSSMTVSTEAFF
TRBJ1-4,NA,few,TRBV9,TGTGCCAGCAGCGTAGGGGGAGCAACTAATGAAAAACTGTTTTTT,CASSVGGATNEKLFF
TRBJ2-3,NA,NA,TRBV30,TGTGCCTGGAGCCCACTTGGGGGGTTCGCAGATACGCAGTATTTT,CAWSPLGGFADTQYF
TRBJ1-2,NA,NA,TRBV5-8,TGTGCCAGCAGCTTGGCGACGGGAGGCTACTATGGCTACACCTTC,CASSLATGGYYGYTF
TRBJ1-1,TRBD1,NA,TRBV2,TGTGCCAGCAAAGGACAGGAGGACACTGAAGCTTTCTTT,CASKGQEDTEAFF
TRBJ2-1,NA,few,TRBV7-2,TGTGCCAGCAGCTTAGTCACAGGTCTGGCCAATGAGCAGTTCTTC,CASSLVTGLANEQFF
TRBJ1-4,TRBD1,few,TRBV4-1,TGCGCCAGCAGCCCCGGGACAGGGGATGAAAAACTGTTTTTT,CASSPGTGDEKLFF
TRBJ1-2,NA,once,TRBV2,TGTGCCAGCAGTGAACAGGGTCAGAGCTATGGCTACACCTTC,CASSEQGQSYGYTF
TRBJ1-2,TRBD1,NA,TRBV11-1,TGTGCCAGCAGCTTACCGGGACAGGAAAACTATGGCTACACCTTC,CASSLPGQENYGYTF
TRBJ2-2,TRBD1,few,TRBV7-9,TGTGCCAGCAGCCCACAGGGGGTCGTGAGCACCGGGGAGCTGTTTTTT,CASSPQGVVSTGELFF
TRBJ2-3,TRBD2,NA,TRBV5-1,TGCGCCAGCAGCTTGGAGGGCGGGGGGGCCTCAGATACGCAGTATTTT,CASSLEGGGASDTQYF
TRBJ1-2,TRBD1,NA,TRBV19,TGTGCCAGTATCCCATTCAAGCTGTGGGGGGGGGACAGGGAGGTTTATGGCTACACCTTC,CASIPFKLWGGDREVYGYTF
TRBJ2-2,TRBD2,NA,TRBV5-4,TGTGCCAGCAGCTTAGGGACTAGCGGGAGGTCTGGAGCCGGGGAGCTGTTTTTT,CASSLGTSGRSGAGELFF
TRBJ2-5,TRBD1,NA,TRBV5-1,TGCGCCAGCAGCCCAGGGACAGGGGAAGGAGAGACCCAGTACTTC,CASSPGTGEGETQYF
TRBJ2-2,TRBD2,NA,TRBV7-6,TGTGCCAGCAGCCCATTCGCGCGTAGCGGGGGGGCCAACGGGGAGCTGTTTTTT,CASSPFARSGGANGELFF
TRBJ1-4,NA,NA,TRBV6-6,TGTGCCAGCACCTGGACAGCAACTAATGAAAAACTGTTTTTT,CASTWTATNEKLFF
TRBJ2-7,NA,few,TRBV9,TGTGCCAGCAGCGTAGGGGCAGGGCAGGGCTACGAGCAGTACTTC,CASSVGAGQGYEQYF
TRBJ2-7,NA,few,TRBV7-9,TGTGCCAGCAGCTTAGACTCAGGACATACCTTCTCCTACGAGCAGTACTTC,CASSLDSGHTFSYEQYF
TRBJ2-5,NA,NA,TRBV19,TGTGCCAGTAGTATCGGTCTAGCTCGAGAGACCCAGTACTTC,CASSIGLARETQYF
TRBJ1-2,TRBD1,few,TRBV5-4,TGTGCCAGCAGCTTGACAGGGGGTCCGGATGGCTACACCTTC,CASSLTGGPDGYTF
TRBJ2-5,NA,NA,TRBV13,TGTGCCAGCAGCAACCTTGGACAGCAAGAGACCCAGTACTTC,CASSNLGQQETQYF
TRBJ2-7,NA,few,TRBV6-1,TGTGCCAGCTGGGGGGGGTCAGGGGGCGCCTACGAGCAGTACTTC,CASWGGSGGAYEQYF
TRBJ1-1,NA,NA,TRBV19,TGTGCCAGTAGTATTGGTTACGGGAACACTGAAGCTTTCTTT,CASSIGYGNTEAFF
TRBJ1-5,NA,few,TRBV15,TGTGCCACCAGCAGAGCTTACGGCAGGGGACCAAATCAGCCCCAGCATTTT,CATSRAYGRGPNQPQHF
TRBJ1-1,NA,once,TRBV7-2,TGCGCCAGCAGCTTTCGGACGGGAGCTGAAGCTTTCTTT,CASSFRTGAEAFF
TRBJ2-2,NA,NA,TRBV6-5,TGTGCCAGCAGTGGACTCTCGAACACCGGGGAGCTGTTTTTT,CASSGLSNTGELFF
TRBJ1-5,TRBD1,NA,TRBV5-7,TGTGCCAGCAGCGCCCGGGACAGAAATCAGCCCCAGCATTTT,CASSARDRNQPQHF
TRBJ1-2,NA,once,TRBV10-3,TGTGCCATCAGTGATATGGGTCGGAGTGGCTACACCTTC,CAISDMGRSGYTF
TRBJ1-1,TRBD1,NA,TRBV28,TGTGCCAGCAGCCTCAGGGGGCTACGCACTGAAGCTTTCTTT,CASSLRGLRTEAFF
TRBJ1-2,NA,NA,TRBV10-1,TGCGCCAGCAGTGAGTCGAGGGGGAAGCTCTATGGCTACACCTTC,CASSESRGKLYGYTF
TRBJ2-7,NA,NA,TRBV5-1,TGCGCCAGCAGCTTGGCACCGAGCCGCCTCCGCACCTACGAGCAGTACTTC,CASSLAPSRLRTYEQYF
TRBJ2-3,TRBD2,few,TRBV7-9,TGTGCCACGACCGAATCTAGCGGGAGTATCTATACGCAGTATTTT,CATTESSGSIYTQYF
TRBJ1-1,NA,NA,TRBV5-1,TGCGCCAGCAGCTTGGCCGCGGGGGGCTGGAGAGCTTTCTTT,CASSLAAGGWRAFF
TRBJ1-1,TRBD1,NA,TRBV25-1,TGTGCCAGCAGTCCAAACAGGGGGTTTATGGATCAAGCTTTCTTT,CASSPNRGFMDQAFF
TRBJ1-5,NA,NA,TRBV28,TGTGCCAGCAGAGCTCCAGGTCATAGCAATCAGCCCCAGCATTTT,CASRAPGHSNQPQHF